This entry describes one T cell receptor (beta chain). The antigen remains unidentified. This sample is drawn from a study of T cell responses to AZD1222 COVID-19 vaccine. After removal of 0 bases from V and 3 bases from J, the junction contained 5 bases not matched to a gene. The CDR3 is 15 amino acids. Germline V gives CDR1 SGDLS, CDR2 YYNGEE. Assay: immunoSEQ multiplex PCR; the TCRdb copy retains only in-frame clones and omits some. Among about 96,000 clones, roughly nine tenths were seen once, and the ten largest hold 1.5% to 2%. General study results and limits: Only six AZD1222 recipients tested seropositive at baseline.

The clonotype originates from an adult in good health. This material consisted of peripheral blood, taken on day 0 of AZD1222 vaccination. The chain joins TRBV9 to TRBJ2-7; TRBD1 matches 8 bases. This CDR3 is CASSVGLQGVYEQYF. CDR3 nucleotide sequence: TGTGCCAGCAGCGTAGGGTTACAGGGGGTCTACGAGCAGTACTTC.